This TCR beta chain was identified during a study of radiotherapy plus CTLA-4 blockade in lung cancer. About the study: Roughly 17% of patients responded objectively, and 25% to 40% achieved disease control. General observations from the study: Tumor-origin TCR clones grew in blood after radiotherapy plus ipilimumab.

In the case of this clone: No antigen is known for it.

Germline V CDR1 and CDR2: SGHRS, YFSETQ. The CDR3 contains 15 residues. The ends were cut back, 0 bases at V and 1 base at J, with 8 bases in the middle. Lung cancer patients with chemo-refractory metastatic non-small-cell disease were given focal radiation plus CTLA-4 blockade with ipilimumab. Libraries were prepared by immunoSEQ multiplex PCR; TCRdb keeps only in-frame clonotypes and omits some of them. This table holds 75,000 to 100,000 clones, approximately 85% found once. The sequence came from a human donor with non-small cell lung cancer who had a partial response to radiotherapy plus ipilimumab. The V and J genes are TRBV5-1 and TRBJ2-1, with D maybe TRBD2 (5 bases). The sample was peripheral blood, taken from a patient treated with radiotherapy plus ipilimumab. The CDR3 nucleotides are TGCGCCAGCAGCTTGGAAGGAGGTTCCTACAATGAGCAGTTCTTC. Translation: CASSLEGGSYNEQFF.